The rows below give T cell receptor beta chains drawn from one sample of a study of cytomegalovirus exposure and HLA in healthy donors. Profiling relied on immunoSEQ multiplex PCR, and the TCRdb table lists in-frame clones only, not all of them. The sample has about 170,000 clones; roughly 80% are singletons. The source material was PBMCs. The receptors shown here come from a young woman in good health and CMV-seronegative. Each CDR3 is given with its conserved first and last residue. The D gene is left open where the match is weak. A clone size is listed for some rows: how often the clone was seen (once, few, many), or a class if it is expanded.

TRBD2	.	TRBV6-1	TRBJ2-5	TGTGCCAGCAGTGAAGCCCCAAAAGCGGGGGGGAGAGAGACCCAGTACTTC	CASSEAPKAGGRETQYF
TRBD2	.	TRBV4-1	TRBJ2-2	TGCGCCAGCAGCCACGGACTAGCGGGATCGAACACCGGGGAGCTGTTTTTT	CASSHGLAGSNTGELFF
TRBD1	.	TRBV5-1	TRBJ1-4	TGCGCCAGCAGCATCGGGACAGTGAATGAAAAACTGTTTTTT	CASSIGTVNEKLFF
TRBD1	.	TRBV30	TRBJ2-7	TGTGCCTGGATGGACAGGGAATACGAGCAGTACTTC	CAWMDREYEQYF
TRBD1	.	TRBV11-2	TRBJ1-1	TGTGCCAGCAGCTTATCGAGCTGGGACAGGGGGCTCGTCAACACTGAAGCTTTCTTT	CASSLSSWDRGLVNTEAFF
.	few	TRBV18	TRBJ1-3	TGTGCCAGCTCATCGATTGGAGTTCGGGGAAACACCATATATTTT	CASSSIGVRGNTIYF
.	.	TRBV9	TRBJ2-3	TGTGCCAGCAGCCCCCAACCGGGGGTAGATACGCAGTATTTT	CASSPQPGVDTQYF
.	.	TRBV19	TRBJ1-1	TGTGCCAGTAACAGATACACTGAGGAAGCTTTCTTT	CASNRYTEEAFF
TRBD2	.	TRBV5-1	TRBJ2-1	TGCGCCAGCAGCTTGGGGACTAGCGGATTCCCTACGAATGAGCAGTTCTTC	CASSLGTSGFPTNEQFF
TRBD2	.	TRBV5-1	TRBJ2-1	TGCGCCAGCAGCTTGGGGGGAGGGCCTATTTACAATGAGCAGTTCTTC	CASSLGGGPIYNEQFF
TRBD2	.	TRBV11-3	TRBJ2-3	TGTGCCAGCAGCCCGGTAGCGGGACGGGCAGATACGCAGTATTTT	CASSPVAGRADTQYF
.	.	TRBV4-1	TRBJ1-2	TGCGCCAGCAGCCAGCCGACAGGAACGAGAGGCACTAACTATGGCTACACCTTC	CASSQPTGTRGTNYGYTF
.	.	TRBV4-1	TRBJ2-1	TGCGCCAGCAGCCCAGCGCGGGGGCTAGCCCCCTTCTTC	CASSPARGLAPFF
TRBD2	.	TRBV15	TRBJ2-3	TGTGCCACCAGCAGAGATACCGGGACTAGCGGGAGAGATACGCAGTATTTT	CATSRDTGTSGRDTQYF
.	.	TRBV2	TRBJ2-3	TGTGCCAGCACAGGGGGCACAGATACGCAGTATTTT	CASTGGTDTQYF
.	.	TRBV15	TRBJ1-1	TGTGCCACCAGCAGTACAGGGATCACTGAAGCTTTCTTT	CATSSTGITEAFF
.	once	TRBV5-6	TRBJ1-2	TGTGCCAGCAGCCTCGGAGACTATGGCTACACCTTC	CASSLGDYGYTF
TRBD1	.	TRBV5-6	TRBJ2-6	TGTGCCAGCAGCTCGAGGACAGGGGGATCTAGGGCCAACGTCCTGACTTTC	CASSSRTGGSRANVLTF
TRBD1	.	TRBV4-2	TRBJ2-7	TGTGCCAGCAGCCAAACAGGGGCCAACTACGAGCAGTACTTC	CASSQTGANYEQYF
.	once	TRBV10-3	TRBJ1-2	TGTGCCATCAGTGAGTTGGGGGGGGCCAACTATGGCTACACCTTC	CAISELGGANYGYTF
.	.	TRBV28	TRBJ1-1	TGTGCCAGCAGACCCCCGACAGGTGGAAAAGCTTTCTTT	CASRPPTGGKAFF
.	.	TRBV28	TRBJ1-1	TGTGCCAGCAGTGAGGGGGGGGCGCGGTCGAACACTGAAGCTTTCTTT	CASSEGGARSNTEAFF
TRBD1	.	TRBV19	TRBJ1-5	TGTGCCAGTAGTACGGAACGACAGGGAATCCAGCCCCAGCATTTT	CASSTERQGIQPQHF
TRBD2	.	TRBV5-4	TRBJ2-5	TGTGCCAGCAGCTTGACTAGCGGGGGGCAAGAGACCCAGTACTTC	CASSLTSGGQETQYF
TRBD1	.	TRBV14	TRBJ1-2	TGTGCCAGCAGCCACTTACAGGGGAAGAACTATGGCTACACCTTC	CASSHLQGKNYGYTF
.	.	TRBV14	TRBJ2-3	TGTGCCAGCAGCGTAGTTGATACGCAGTATTTT	CASSVVDTQYF
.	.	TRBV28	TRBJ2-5	TGTGCCAGCAGTCCCCCCCCGGACTGGTACAGACAAGAGACCCAGTACTTC	CASSPPPDWYRQETQYF
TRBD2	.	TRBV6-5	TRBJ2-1	TGTGCCAGCACCACATCTAGCGGGGCTGGTGAGCAGTTCTTC	CASTTSSGAGEQFF
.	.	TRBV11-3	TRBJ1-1	TGTGCCAGCAGCTTAGGTGTGGTAGGGGCTGAAGCTTTCTTT	CASSLGVVGAEAFF
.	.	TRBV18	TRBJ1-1	TGTGCCAGCTCACTAGACGTAGCAGGGACTGAAGCTTTCTTT	CASSLDVAGTEAFF
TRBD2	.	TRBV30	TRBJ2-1	TGTGCCTGGAGTGTTCTAGCGGGGAACTACAATGAGCAGTTCTTC	CAWSVLAGNYNEQFF
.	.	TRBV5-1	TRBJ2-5	TGCGCCAGCAGCTTGGCCGAGGGCCAAGAGACCCAGTACTTC	CASSLAEGQETQYF
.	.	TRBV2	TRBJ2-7	TGTGCCAGTAAAAGTCAGTTACCATCCGAGCAGTACTTC	CASKSQLPSEQYF
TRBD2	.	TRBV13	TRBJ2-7	TGTGCCAGCAGCTTCGGACTAGCGGGAGAGAGCTCCTACGAGCAGTACTTC	CASSFGLAGESSYEQYF
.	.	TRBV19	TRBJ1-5	TGTGCCAGTATGAGTGCCGTGCGAGGCGGGTATAGCAATCAGCCCCAGCATTTT	CASMSAVRGGYSNQPQHF
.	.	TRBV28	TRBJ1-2	TGTGCCAGCTCCCCGGGGAACTATGGCTACACCTTC	CASSPGNYGYTF
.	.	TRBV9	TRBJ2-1	TGTGCCAGCAGCGTGGGTGGTAGCGGAAACAATGAGCAGTTCTTC	CASSVGGSGNNEQFF
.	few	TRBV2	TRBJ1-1	TGTGCCAGCAGTGACTTGGGGGGAAGGATGAACACTGAAGCTTTCTTT	CASSDLGGRMNTEAFF
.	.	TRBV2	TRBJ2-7	TGTGCCAGCACGAATCCTGGACTCAACTCCTACGAGCAGTACTTC	CASTNPGLNSYEQYF
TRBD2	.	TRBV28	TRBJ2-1	TGTGCCAGCGGACTAGCGGGAAAGGTTGATGAGCAGTTCTTC	CASGLAGKVDEQFF
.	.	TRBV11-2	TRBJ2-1	TGTGCCAGCAGCAAGGAGGGGCAATACAATGAGCAGTTCTTC	CASSKEGQYNEQFF